Detailed here is one T cell receptor beta chain. Its antigen is undetermined. The same CDR3 also results from other DNA sequences found in this sample. Produced via immunoSEQ multiplex PCR; TCRdb's table is partial and in-frame only. This sample yields 55,000 to 70,000 clones, of which less than 80% are seen a single time; approximately 15% belongs to the top ten. With V trimmed by 2 bases and J by 0 bases, 1 base remained unmatched. Germline CDR1 and CDR2: MNHEY and SVGAGI. CDR3 length equals 15 residues. This entry is derived from a study of radiotherapy plus CTLA-4 blockade in lung cancer. As for the study in general: Objective responses were observed in around 17% of patients, and disease control was achieved by roughly 29%.

Focal radiation plus CTLA-4 blockade with ipilimumab was administered to patients who had chemo-refractory metastatic non-small-cell lung cancer. Broader study findings: Expansion of tumor-derived TCR clones was observed in blood after radiotherapy plus ipilimumab. Among reported predictors of response, early blood T cell clone dynamics with interferon-beta performed best.

The clonotype originates from a human donor with non-small cell lung cancer who had a complete response to radiotherapy plus ipilimumab. The chain is built from TRBV6-5 and TRBJ1-3; 7 bases are a match to TRBD1. The starting material was peripheral blood, obtained from a patient treated with radiotherapy plus ipilimumab. The CDR3 DNA sequence: TGTGCCAGCAGTTACGGACAGGACTCTGGAAACACCATATATTTT. Translated, it gives CASSYGQDSGNTIYF.